The 18 T cell receptor beta chains reported below all come from one sample, sequenced in a study of cytomegalovirus exposure and HLA in healthy donors. The table came from immunoSEQ multiplex PCR; TCRdb's copy has only in-frame clones and leaves some out. In the table there are over 110,000 clones, around 84% of which are singletons. Material for sequencing was PBMCs. These TCRs come from a man aged 18 to 30 in good health and CMV-seropositive.

The V gene is TRBV7-6, the J gene TRBJ2-5, with D tentatively TRBD2 (6 bases). Germline lookup yields CDR1 SGHVS and CDR2 FNYEAQ. This CDR3 comprises 17 residues. The V and J ends lost 1 base and 5 bases respectively, with 20 bases between them. CDR3 DNA sequence: TGTGCCAGCAGCTTAGACCCAGCGGGTCTCTTGGCGGAGACCCAGTACTTC. It specifies CASSLDPAGLLAETQYF.

The chain recombines TRBV5-1 with TRBJ1-5; tentative D call: TRBD1 (6 bases). Germline lookup yields CDR1 SGHRS and CDR2 YFSETQ. The CDR3 runs 13 residues. The germline V and J ends were trimmed by 4 bases and 3 bases, with 8 bases remaining between them. The DNA of the CDR3 is TGCGCCAGCAGCGCAGGGGACAATCAGCCCCAGCATTTT. It codes for CASSAGDNQPQHF.

The rearrangement uses TRBV4-2 and TRBJ2-7; D is possibly TRBD2 (7 bases). Trimming took off 9 bases at V and 3 bases at J, with 21 bases between the two ends. This CDR3 spans 15 amino acids. Germline V gene data show CDR1 as LGHNA and CDR2 as YNFKEQ. The CDR3 reads CASSKGGGDRYEQYF. CDR3 nucleotides: TGTGCCAGTAGTAAGGGGGGGGGAGATCGCTACGAGCAGTACTTC.

The chain has TRBV19 and TRBJ2-5; TRBD1 is a possible D gene (5 bases). There are 13 residues in the CDR3. The V end lost 7 bases, the J end lost 1 base, and 10 bases lay between the germline ends. Germline CDR1 LNHDA, CDR2 SQIVND (reference sequence). The CDR3 here is CASKGDSQETQYF. In nucleotides, the CDR3 is TGTGCCAGTAAGGGCGACAGCCAAGAGACCCAGTACTTC.

This clone has only one observation. This chain joins TRBV6-5 and TRBJ1-6, with D possibly matching TRBD1 (5 bases). The V end lost 6 bases, the J end lost 4 bases, and 13 bases lay between the germline ends. The CDR3 has 15 amino acids. CDR1 and CDR2 (germline): MNHEY, SVGAGI. DNA for the CDR3: TGTGCCAGCAGCCCAGGGTTTAAGTATAATTCACCCCTCCACTTT. It translates to CASSPGFKYNSPLHF.

The chain uses TRBV6-1 and TRBJ1-1; 8 bases are a match to TRBD1. The CDR3 covers 15 residues. V lost 8 bases and J lost 0; bases outside the gene matches: 8. Germline CDR1 and CDR2: MNHNS and SASEGT. CDR3 amino acids: CASLGQGTVNTEAFF. DNA of the CDR3: TGTGCCAGCCTAGGACAGGGTACGGTGAACACTGAAGCTTTCTTT.

CDR3 amino acids: CASRTSVYNEQFF. The DNA of the CDR3 is TGCGCCAGCAGGACTAGCGTGTACAATGAGCAGTTCTTC. V gene TRBV5-1 combines with J gene TRBJ2-1, with TRBD2 matching 8 bases. V lost 5 bases and J lost 4; bases outside the gene matches: 2. From germline, CDR1 is SGHRS and CDR2 YFSETQ. The CDR3 has 13 residues.

The chain joins TRBV7-6 to TRBJ2-2, with a tentative D call TRBD1 (6 bases). Trimming left V 2 bases short and J 5 bases short, with 12 bases between. The germline CDR1 and CDR2 sequences are SGHVS and FNYEAQ. This CDR3 is 15 amino acids long. CDR3 amino acids: CASSLRGLPTGELFF. DNA for the CDR3: TGTGCCAGCAGCTTAAGGGGGTTACCAACCGGGGAGCTGTTTTTT.

V gene TRBV2 combines with J gene TRBJ2-7; maybe TRBD1 (5 bases). The V end was cut by 3 bases, the J end by 1 base, with 13 bases between. The CDR3 runs 15 residues. Germline assignment: CDR1 SNHLY and CDR2 FYNNEI. Here the CDR3 reads CASSERLGASYEQYF. The CDR3 region has the DNA TGTGCCAGCAGTGAGAGGCTTGGGGCATCCTACGAGCAGTACTTC.

The rearrangement uses TRBV7-9 and TRBJ2-3, with TRBD2 identical over 7 bases. The CDR3 extends over 16 amino acids. The V gene end was trimmed by 0 bases and the J gene end by 8 bases; junction bases not matched to a gene: 11. Germline CDR1 is SEHNR and CDR2 is FQNEAQ (reference sequence). The CDR3 region has the DNA TGTGCCAGCAGCTTAGCGAGGGTCATAACGGGAGGTACGCAGTATTTT. Its translation: CASSLARVITGGTQYF.

The V and J genes are TRBV5-4 and TRBJ2-7; D may be TRBD2 (5 bases). The CDR3 extends over 13 amino acids. V lost 3 bases and J 6 bases, leaving 13 bases between the germline ends. CDR1 is SGHNT and CDR2 is YYREEE in the germline V gene (reference sequence). CDR3 amino acids: CASSSDWAGEQYF. The CDR3 DNA reads as TGTGCCAGCAGCTCGGACTGGGCCGGCGAGCAGTACTTC.

The chain has TRBV2 and TRBJ2-1, with 8 bases identical to TRBD2. Germline CDR1 SNHLY, CDR2 FYNNEI. The V segment lost 8 bases and the J segment 3 bases; nucleotides outside the gene matches: 9. The CDR3 is 15 residues long. The chain's CDR3 is CASHGSGGFYNEQFF. DNA of the CDR3: TGTGCCAGCCATGGGAGCGGGGGATTCTACAATGAGCAGTTCTTC.

The rearrangement links TRBV4-1 to TRBJ1-1, with 10 bases aligning to TRBD1. Trimming cost V 3 bases and J 5 bases; bases outside gene matches: 6. The germline gives CDR1 MGHRA, CDR2 YSYEKL. The CDR3 runs to 15 residues. The CDR3 coding sequence is TGCGCCAGCAGCCAGACAGGGGGCGTCTTTACTGAAGCTTTCTTT. Its translation is CASSQTGGVFTEAFF.

This clone was seen ten or more times. The V and J genes are TRBV28 and TRBJ2-7; TRBD1 might be the D (6 bases). This CDR3 is built from 16 residues. Germline V gives CDR1 MDHEN, CDR2 SYDVKM. The V gene lost 10 bases and the J gene lost 1 base, with 23 bases spanning the gap. CDR3 amino acids: CAIEGDRDTESYEQYF. CDR3 nucleotide sequence: TGTGCCATCGAAGGAGACCGGGACACCGAATCCTACGAGCAGTACTTC.

The genes are TRBV7-3 and TRBJ2-1; tentative D call: TRBD2 (7 bases). The V gene's germline CDR1 is SGHTA and CDR2 FQGTGA. This CDR3 region has 14 residues. V lost 2 bases and J lost 9, with 14 bases in between. The CDR3 protein is CASSLQGEGVEQFF. CDR3 in DNA: TGTGCCAGCAGCTTACAAGGGGAGGGGGTTGAGCAGTTCTTC.

V and J are TRBV13 and TRBJ2-2, with TRBD1 identical over 12 bases. The length of the CDR3 is 15 residues. With 4 bases clipped from V and 5 bases from J, the junction kept 2 bases outside the gene matches. In germline, CDR1 is PRHDT, CDR2 FYEKMQ (reference sequence). The CDR3 reads CASSSGQGATGELFF. For the CDR3, the DNA is TGTGCCAGCAGCTCGGGACAGGGGGCTACCGGGGAGCTGTTTTTT.

This clone was detected once. The V call is TRBV9, the J call TRBJ2-7, with D tentatively TRBD1 (6 bases). The length of the CDR3 is 16 residues. In germline, CDR1 is SGDLS, CDR2 YYNGEE. Between the trimmed V and J ends, which lost 0 bases and 4 bases, there was a span of 17 bases. The CDR3 protein is CASSVGLGTPDYEQYF. The DNA for the CDR3 is TGTGCCAGCAGCGTAGGTCTCGGGACACCTGATTACGAGCAGTACTTC.

V and J are TRBV19 and TRBJ1-6, with D perhaps matching TRBD1 (5 bases). With 4 bases removed from V and 10 bases from J, the gap between germline ends came to 11 bases. The germline V gene has CDR1 LNHDA and CDR2 SQIVND (reference sequence). This CDR3 region has 13 residues. The CDR3 region is CASSSQGDSPLHF. The CDR3 DNA is TGTGCCAGTAGTAGCCAGGGTGACTCACCCCTCCACTTT.